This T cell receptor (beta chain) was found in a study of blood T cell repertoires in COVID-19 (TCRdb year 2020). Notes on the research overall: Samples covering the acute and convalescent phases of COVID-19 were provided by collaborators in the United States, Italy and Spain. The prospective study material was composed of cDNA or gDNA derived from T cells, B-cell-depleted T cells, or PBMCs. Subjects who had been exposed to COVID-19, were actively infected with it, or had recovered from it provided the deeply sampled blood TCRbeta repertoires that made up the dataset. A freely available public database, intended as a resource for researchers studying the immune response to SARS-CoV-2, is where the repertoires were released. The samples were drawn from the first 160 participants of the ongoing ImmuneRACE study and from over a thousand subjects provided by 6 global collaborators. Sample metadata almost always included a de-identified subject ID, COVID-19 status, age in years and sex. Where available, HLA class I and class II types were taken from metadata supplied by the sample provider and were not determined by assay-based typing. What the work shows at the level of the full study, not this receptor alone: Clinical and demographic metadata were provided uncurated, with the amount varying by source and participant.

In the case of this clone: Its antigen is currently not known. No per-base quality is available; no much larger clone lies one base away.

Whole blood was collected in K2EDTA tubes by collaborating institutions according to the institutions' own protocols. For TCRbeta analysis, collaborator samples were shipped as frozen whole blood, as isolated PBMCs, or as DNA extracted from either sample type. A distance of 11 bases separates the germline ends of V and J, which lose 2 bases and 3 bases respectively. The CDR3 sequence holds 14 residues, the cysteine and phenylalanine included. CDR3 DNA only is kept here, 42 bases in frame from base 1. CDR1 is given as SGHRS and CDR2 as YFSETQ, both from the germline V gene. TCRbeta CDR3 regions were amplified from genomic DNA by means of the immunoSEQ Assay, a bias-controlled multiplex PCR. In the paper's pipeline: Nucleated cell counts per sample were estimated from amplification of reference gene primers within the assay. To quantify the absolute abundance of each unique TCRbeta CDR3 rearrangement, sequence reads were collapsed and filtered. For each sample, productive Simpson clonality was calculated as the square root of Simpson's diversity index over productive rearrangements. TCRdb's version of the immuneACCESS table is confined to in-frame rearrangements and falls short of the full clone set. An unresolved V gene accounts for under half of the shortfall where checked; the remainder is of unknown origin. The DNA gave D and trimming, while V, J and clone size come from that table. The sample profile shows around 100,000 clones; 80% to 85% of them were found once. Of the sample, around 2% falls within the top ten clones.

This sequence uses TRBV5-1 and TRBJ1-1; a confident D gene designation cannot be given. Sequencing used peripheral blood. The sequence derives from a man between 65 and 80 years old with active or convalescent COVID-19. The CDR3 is CASSFMGWDTEAFF. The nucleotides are TGCGCCAGCAGCTTCATGGGCTGGGACACTGAAGCTTTCTTT.